The 14 T cell receptor beta chains below were found in one sample sequenced in a study of T cells after yellow fever vaccination. TCRdb reprocessed the 5' RACE reads with MiXCR, giving one entry per CDR3 protein. Among about 550,000 distinct CDR3 sequences listed, around 21% were seen once. The sample was PBMCs, taken 15 days after the yellow fever booster vaccination. The receptors here all came from a man in his thirties or forties who received the YFV17D yellow fever vaccine.

The chain uses TRBV4-2 and TRBJ2-3; perhaps TRBD1 as D (7 bases). V gave up 2 bases and J gave up 2 bases, with 14 bases separating them. The CDR3 is 16 residues long. CDR1 and CDR2 (germline): LGHNA, YNFKEQ. CDR3 coding DNA: TGTGCCAGCAGCCAAAGTCAGGGGGGACTCACAGATACGCAGTATTTT. Translation: CASSQSQGGLTDTQYF.

This clonotype showed up just a few times. The V gene is TRBV20-1, the J gene TRBJ1-2; 8 bases fit TRBD1. The CDR3 is 13 residues long. The V gene's germline CDR1 is DFQATT and CDR2 SNEGSKA (reference sequence). V gave up 5 bases and J gave up 8 bases; unmatched junction bases: 10. The CDR3: CSAYTDREWGYTF. Written as DNA, the CDR3 is TGCAGTGCTTATACGGACAGGGAGTGGGGCTACACCTTC.

The chain links TRBV24-1 to TRBJ2-3; maybe TRBD2 (6 bases). V gave up 4 bases and J gave up 0 bases, with 16 bases separating them. The V gene's germline CDR1 is KGHDR and CDR2 SFDVKD. This CDR3 has 17 residues. Here the CDR3 reads CATSETKTGTSTDTQYF. The CDR3 DNA reads TGTGCCACCAGTGAGACCAAAACCGGGACTAGCACAGATACGCAGTATTTT.

The chain employs TRBV28 and TRBJ2-1, with 9 bases that match TRBD2. This CDR3 has 14 residues. Germline-derived CDR1 and CDR2 are MDHEN and SYDVKM. The CDR3 coding sequence is TGTGCTGGGGGAGCGGGGGGCCCCCTTAATGAGCAGTTCTTC. Its translation is CAGGAGGPLNEQFF.

This clonotype was observed a handful of times. The chain joins TRBV29-1 to TRBJ2-7, with 7 positions matching TRBD1. The V gene's germline CDR1 is SQVTM and CDR2 ANQGSEA. The ends lost 4 bases at V and 7 bases at J; junction bases unmatched: 13. The CDR3 is 14 amino acids. The CDR3 region is CSVVFGQDPTEQYF. The CDR3 coding sequence is TGCAGCGTTGTGTTTGGACAGGACCCTACGGAGCAGTACTTC.

The rearrangement uses TRBV4-3 and TRBJ2-2; 7 bases agree with TRBD1. V lost 0 bases and J lost 5; bases outside the gene matches: 9. The CDR3 is 17 amino acids. Germline values: CDR1 LGHNA, CDR2 YSLEER. CDR3 coding DNA: TGCGCCAGCAGCCAAGATCGAGGGGGCCCTGGTACCGGGGAGCTGTTTTTT. Residues: CASSQDRGGPGTGELFF.

This clonotype was detected a few times. The rearrangement joins TRBV10-3 to TRBJ2-5, with TRBD2 identical over 12 bases. There are 14 residues in the CDR3. The germline gives CDR1 ENHRY, CDR2 SYGVKD. Trimming cost V 10 bases and J 1 base; bases outside gene matches: 4. CDR3 amino acids: CATKTSGSQETQYF. The CDR3 coding sequence is TGTGCCACGAAGACTAGCGGGAGCCAAGAGACCCAGTACTTC.

The J gene is TRBJ2-7, the V gene TRBV6-2 or TRBV6-3; 9 bases match TRBD2. Trimming at V came to 8 bases and at J to 3 bases, leaving 5 bases not matched to a gene. The germline V gene encodes CDR1 MNHEY and CDR2 SVGEGT. CDR3 length: 13 residues. In nucleotides, the CDR3 is TGTGCCAGCCGCCTAGCGGGACTCTACGAGCAGTACTTC. The encoded protein is CASRLAGLYEQYF.

The chain uses TRBV5-6 and TRBJ2-7, with D maybe TRBD2 (6 bases). CDR1 and CDR2 from the germline V gene are SGHDT and YYEEEE. Trimming shortened V by 1 base and J by 4 bases, and 15 bases separated the two germline ends. This CDR3 comprises 15 residues. CDR3 nucleotides: TGTGCCAGCAGCTTGATAGCGGCCAAGGGTTACGAGCAGTACTTC. It yields the protein CASSLIAAKGYEQYF.

This clonotype was picked up many times. The chain links TRBV7-8 to TRBJ2-5; 7 bases align to TRBD2. Germline lookup yields CDR1 SGHVS and CDR2 FQNEAQ. CDR3 length equals 11 residues. V lost 6 bases, J lost 7 bases, and 2 bases stayed unmatched. CDR3 bases: TGTGCCAGCAGGGGGGGGGGGACCCAGTACTTC. This translates into CASRGGGTQYF.

V gene TRBV18 combines with J gene TRBJ2-5; D is ambiguous. V lost 0 bases to trimming and J lost 5 bases, with 10 bases between them. The germline V gene has CDR1 KGHSH and CDR2 LQKENI. This CDR3 region has 14 residues. The CDR3 DNA reads TGTGCCAGCTCACCACCCGGCGGTCCGGAGACCCAGTACTTC. Amino acid sequence: CASSPPGGPETQYF.

This clonotype was seen more than once but under ten times. The V gene is TRBV2, the J gene TRBJ2-5; D unclear. V lost 4 bases to trimming and J lost 6 bases, with 12 bases between them. The CDR3 has 13 residues. Germline assignment: CDR1 SNHLY and CDR2 FYNNEI. As DNA, the CDR3 is TGTGCCAGCAGTGTTCTGGGAAAAAAGACCCAGTACTTC. It encodes CASSVLGKKTQYF.

The CDR3 DNA reads TGCGCCAGCAGCTTGGATGGCCCCGGCAATGAGCAGTTCTTC. It codes for CASSLDGPGNEQFF. V is TRBV5-1 and J is TRBJ2-1; D is unclear. V was cut by 0 bases and J by 6 bases, with 10 bases left in between. Germline V gene data show CDR1 as SGHRS and CDR2 as YFSETQ. This CDR3 spans 14 amino acids.

This clonotype was detected a few times. This chain uses TRBV27 with TRBJ2-2; no reliable D call. V lost 7 bases and J 6 bases, leaving 18 bases between the germline ends. Germline CDR1 and CDR2: MNHEY and SMNVEV (reference sequence). The CDR3 totals 15 residues. CDR3 in DNA: TGTGCCAGCATGACGACGAGGATATTATCCGGGGAGCTGTTTTTT. Translation gives CASMTTRILSGELFF.